This entry features one T cell receptor beta chain sequence. The target antigen is unknown. This entry belongs to a study of T cell responses to AZD1222 COVID-19 vaccine. Study results and caveats: Repertoires in all cases were sampled only once the peak T cell response had passed. Across the whole spike, CD4 TCRs peaked at regions 160-218 and 743-854.

Method: immunoSEQ multiplex PCR; TCRdb's copy keeps in-frame clones and lacks some. The data contain roughly 150,000 clones, roughly nine tenths of them singletons. Germline assignment: CDR1 SEHNR and CDR2 FQNEAQ (reference sequence). This CDR3 contains 16 residues. Trimming shortened V by 8 bases and J by 0 bases, and 17 bases separated the two germline ends. The sequence derives from an adult who received the AZD1222 COVID-19 vaccine. This chain joins TRBV7-9 and TRBJ1-3, with TRBD1 as a possible D gene (5 bases). Here the sequenced sample was peripheral blood, taken 28 days after the second AZD1222 dose. CDR3 bases: TGTGCCAGCGGAACGCCGCGGGGGTACTCTGGAAACACCATATATTTT. Translated: CASGTPRGYSGNTIYF.